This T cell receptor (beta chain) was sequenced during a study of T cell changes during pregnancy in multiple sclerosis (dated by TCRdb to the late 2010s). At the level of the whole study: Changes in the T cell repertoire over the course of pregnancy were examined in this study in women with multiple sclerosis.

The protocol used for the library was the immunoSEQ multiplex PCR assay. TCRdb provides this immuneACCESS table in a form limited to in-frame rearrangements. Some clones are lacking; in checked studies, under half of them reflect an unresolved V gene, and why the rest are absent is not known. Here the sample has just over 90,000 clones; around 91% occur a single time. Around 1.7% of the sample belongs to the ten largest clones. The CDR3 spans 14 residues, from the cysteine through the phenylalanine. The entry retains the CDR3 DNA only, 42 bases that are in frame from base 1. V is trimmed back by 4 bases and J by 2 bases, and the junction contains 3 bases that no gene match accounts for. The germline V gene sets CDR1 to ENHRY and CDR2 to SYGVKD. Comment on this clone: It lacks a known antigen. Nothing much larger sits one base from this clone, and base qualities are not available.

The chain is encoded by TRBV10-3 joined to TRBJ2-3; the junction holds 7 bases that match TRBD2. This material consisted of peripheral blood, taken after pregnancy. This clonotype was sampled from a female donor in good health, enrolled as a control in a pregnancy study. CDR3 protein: CAISAGLLTDTQYF. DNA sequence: TGTGCCATCAGTGCGGGACTACTCACAGATACGCAGTATTTT.